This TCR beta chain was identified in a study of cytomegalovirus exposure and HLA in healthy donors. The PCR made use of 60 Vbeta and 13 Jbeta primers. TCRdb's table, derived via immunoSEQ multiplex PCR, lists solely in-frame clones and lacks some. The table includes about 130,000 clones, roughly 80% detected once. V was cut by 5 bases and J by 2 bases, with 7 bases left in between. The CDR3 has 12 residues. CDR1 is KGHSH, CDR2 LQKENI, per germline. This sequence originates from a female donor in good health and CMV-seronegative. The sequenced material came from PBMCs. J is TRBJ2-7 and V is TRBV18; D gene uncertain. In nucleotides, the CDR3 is TGTGCCAGCTCATCAACTACCTACGAGCAGTACTTC. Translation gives CASSSTTYEQYF.